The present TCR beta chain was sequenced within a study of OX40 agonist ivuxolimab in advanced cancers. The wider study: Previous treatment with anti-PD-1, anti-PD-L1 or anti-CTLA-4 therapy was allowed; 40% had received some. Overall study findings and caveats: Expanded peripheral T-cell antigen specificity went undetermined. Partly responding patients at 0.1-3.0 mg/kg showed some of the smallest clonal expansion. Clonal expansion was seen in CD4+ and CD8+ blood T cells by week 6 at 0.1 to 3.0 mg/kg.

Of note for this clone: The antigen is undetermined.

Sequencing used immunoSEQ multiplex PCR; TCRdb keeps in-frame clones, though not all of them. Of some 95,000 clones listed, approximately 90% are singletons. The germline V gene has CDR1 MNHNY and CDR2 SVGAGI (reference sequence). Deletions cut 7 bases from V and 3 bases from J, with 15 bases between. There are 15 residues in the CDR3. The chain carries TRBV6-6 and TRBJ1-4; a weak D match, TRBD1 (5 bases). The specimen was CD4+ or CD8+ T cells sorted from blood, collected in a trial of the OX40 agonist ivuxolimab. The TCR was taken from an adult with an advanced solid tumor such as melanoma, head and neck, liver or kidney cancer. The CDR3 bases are TGTGCCAGCACCATTGGGGGGTCGGCTAATGAAAAACTGTTTTTT. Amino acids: CASTIGGSANEKLFF.